The clone carrying this T cell receptor beta chain occurred many times. Its target is not known. The CDR3 is made up of 13 amino acids. CDR1 LGHDT and CDR2 YNNKEL come from the germline V gene (reference sequence). The junction had 8 bases not matched to a gene; V was cut back by 6 bases and J by 7 bases. This sample was taken from a study of response to subunit inactivated influenza vaccine. Findings and caveats of the study: Few additional T cells are recruited per seasonal influenza vaccination, authors suggested.

TCRdb reprocessed the RT-PCR reads via MiXCR and lists one record per CDR3 protein. The repertoire holds 300,000 to 350,000 distinct CDR3 sequences, with 20% to 25% as singletons. The origin of this receptor is a man between 50 and 69 years old who received an inactivated influenza vaccine. Sequenced here: PBMCs from blood, sampled about 20 months after vaccination. V is TRBV3-1 and J is TRBJ1-2, with 7 bases identical to TRBD1. In nucleotides, the CDR3 is TGTGCCAGCAGTCGCCGGGACAGTGCTGGCTACACCTTC. Protein sequence: CASSRRDSAGYTF. Looking up the rest from reference TRBV3-1 and TRBJ1-2 gives the full variable domain: DTAVSQTPKYLVTQMGNDKSIKCEQNLGHDTMYWYKQDSKKFLKIMFSYNNKELIINETVPNRFSPKSPDKAHLNLHINSLELGDSAVYFCASSRRDSAGYTFGSGTRLTVV.